The present TCR beta chain was sequenced within a study of vaccination effects on CD4 cells after COVID-19. Across the study: With the ViraFEST assay, the study expanded antigen-specific CD4+ T cells using viral peptide pools, then sequenced them. The study sampled a few convalescent patients both early and late after vaccination.

Concerning this clone: The antigen remains unidentified.

The authors isolated CD4+ T cells after around 10 days of culture. Between March and December 2020, the person had a SARS-CoV-2 infection that PCR confirmed. Two doses of BNT162b2 or mRNA-1273 vaccine were administered to participants. The protocol was immunoSEQ multiplex PCR, while the TCRdb copy is restricted to in-frame clones and leaves out a portion. The sample carries some 46,000 clones, just over 75% recorded once. Germline-derived CDR1 and CDR2 are SGHDT and YYEEEE. This CDR3 comprises 15 residues. J gave up 0 bases and V 4 bases, and 4 bases lay outside the gene matches. This TCR was recovered from a human donor who had a prior SARS-CoV-2 infection. V and J are TRBV5-6 and TRBJ1-3; TRBD1 matches 7 bases. The material sequenced was CD4+ T cells from PBMCs cultured without peptide, taken after COVID-19 vaccination. Here the CDR3 DNA reads TGTGCCAGCAGCCCCGGGACAGCCTCTGGAAACACCATATATTTT. It is translated as CASSPGTASGNTIYF. The whole variable domain, remainder taken from reference TRBV5-6 and TRBJ1-3, is DAGVTQSPTHLIKTRGQQVTLRCSPKSGHDTVSWYQQALGQGPQFIFQYYEEEERQRGNFPDRFSGHQFPNYSSELNVNALLLGDSALYLCASSPGTASGNTIYFGEGSWLTVV.